This TCR beta chain comes out of a study of T cell responses to AZD1222 COVID-19 vaccine. Findings and limits, study-wide: Repertoires were obtained solely post-peak T cell response.

TCRdb's copy holds only in-frame clones and misses some; the assay was immunoSEQ multiplex PCR. The sample includes 70,000 to 95,000 clones, about 88% seen only once; the top ten take less than 9%. With respect to this clone: Its antigen is not identified.

The CDR3 length is 18 residues. V shed 1 base and J 4 bases; nucleotides not matched to a gene: 11. From germline, CDR1 is GTSNPN and CDR2 SVGIG (reference sequence). Second-dose groups at about 4 or about 12 weeks were pooled. This TCR was recovered from an adult who received the AZD1222 COVID-19 vaccine. The sample here was peripheral blood, taken 28 days after the second AZD1222 dose. V usage is TRBV30 and J usage is TRBJ2-2, with 11 bases aligning to TRBD2. The CDR3 sequence: CAWSGSGLAGGGTGELFF. The CDR3, as DNA: TGTGCCTGGAGTGGGTCTGGGCTAGCGGGAGGCGGCACCGGGGAGCTGTTTTTT.